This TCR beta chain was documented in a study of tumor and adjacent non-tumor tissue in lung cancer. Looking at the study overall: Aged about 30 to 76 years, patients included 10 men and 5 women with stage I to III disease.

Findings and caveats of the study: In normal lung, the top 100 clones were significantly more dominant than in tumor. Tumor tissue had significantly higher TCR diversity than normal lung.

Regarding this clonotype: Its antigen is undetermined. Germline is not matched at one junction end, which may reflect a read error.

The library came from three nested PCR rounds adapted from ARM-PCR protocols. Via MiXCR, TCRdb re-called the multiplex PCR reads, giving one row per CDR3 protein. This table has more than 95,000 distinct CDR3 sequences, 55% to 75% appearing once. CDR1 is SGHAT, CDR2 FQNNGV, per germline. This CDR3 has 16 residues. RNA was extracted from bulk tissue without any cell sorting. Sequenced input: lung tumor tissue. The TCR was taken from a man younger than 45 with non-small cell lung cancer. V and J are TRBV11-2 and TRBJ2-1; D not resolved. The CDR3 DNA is TGTGCCAGCGGCTTGTATGCTAACGCGTCCTACAATGAGCAGTTCTTC. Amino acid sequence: CASGLYANASYNEQFF.